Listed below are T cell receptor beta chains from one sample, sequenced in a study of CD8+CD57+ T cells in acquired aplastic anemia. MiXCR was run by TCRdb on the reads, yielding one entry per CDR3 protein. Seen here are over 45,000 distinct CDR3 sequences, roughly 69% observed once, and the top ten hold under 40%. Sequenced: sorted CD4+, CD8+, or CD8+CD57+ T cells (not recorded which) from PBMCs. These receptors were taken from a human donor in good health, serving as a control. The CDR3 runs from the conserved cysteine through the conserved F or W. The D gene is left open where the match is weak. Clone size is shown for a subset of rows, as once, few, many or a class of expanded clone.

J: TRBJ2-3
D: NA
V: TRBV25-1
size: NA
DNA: TGTGCCAGCAGTGAAAAGGTCTTTTCGCAGTATTTT
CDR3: CASSEKVFSQYF

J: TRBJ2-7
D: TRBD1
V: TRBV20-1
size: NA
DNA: TGCAGTGCTAGATCCGGGACAGGGGGCTCCTACGAGCAGTACTTC
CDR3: CSARSGTGGSYEQYF

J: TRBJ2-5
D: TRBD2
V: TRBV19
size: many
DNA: TGTGCCATTCATAATAGCGGGAGGGTTTCTCGGGAGACCCAGTACTTC
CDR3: CAIHNSGRVSRETQYF

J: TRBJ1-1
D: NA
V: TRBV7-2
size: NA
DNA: TGTGCCAGCCTAGGACAGTGGAACACTGAAGCTTTCTTT
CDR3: CASLGQWNTEAFF

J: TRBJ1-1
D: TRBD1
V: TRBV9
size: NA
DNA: TGTGCCAGCAGCGTGGAGGGGGCGCGAACTGAAGCTTTCTTT
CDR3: CASSVEGARTEAFF

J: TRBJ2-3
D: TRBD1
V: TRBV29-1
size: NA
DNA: TGCAGCGTAGGACAGGCTAGCACAGATACGCAGTATTTT
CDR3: CSVGQASTDTQYF

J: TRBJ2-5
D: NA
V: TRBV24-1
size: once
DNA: TGTGCCACCAGTGACAGCAGGGGTGTGGGGGGGCAAGAGACCCAGTACTTC
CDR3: CATSDSRGVGGQETQYF

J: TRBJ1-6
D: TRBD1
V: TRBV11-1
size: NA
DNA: TGTGCCAGCAGCTTACCCCGGGACAGGGGTTTTTCACCCCTCCACTTT
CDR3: CASSLPRDRGFSPLHF

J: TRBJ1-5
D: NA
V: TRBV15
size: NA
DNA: TGTGCCACCAGCAGAGATTTAGGACAGCCACATTTT
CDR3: CATSRDLGQPHF

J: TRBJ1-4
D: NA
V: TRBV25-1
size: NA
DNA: TGTGCCAGCAGTGAATATATTGTCGGCAGGGACTATGAAAAACTGTTTTTT
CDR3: CASSEYIVGRDYEKLFF

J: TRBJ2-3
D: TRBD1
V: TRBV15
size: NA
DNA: TGTGCCACCAGCAGAGGAACAGGGGCAGATACGCAGTATTTT
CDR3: CATSRGTGADTQYF

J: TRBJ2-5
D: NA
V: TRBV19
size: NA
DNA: TGTGCCAGTAGTTCCTCCGGGTTTCAAGAGACCCAGTACTTC
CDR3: CASSSSGFQETQYF

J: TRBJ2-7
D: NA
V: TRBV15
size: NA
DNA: TGTGCCACCAGCCGAGACAGGATAAACAACGAGCAGTACTTC
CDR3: CATSRDRINNEQYF

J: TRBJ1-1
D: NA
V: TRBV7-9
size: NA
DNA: TGTGCCAGCAGCCTGGTCTCGACCGGCGAAGCTTTCTTT
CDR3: CASSLVSTGEAFF

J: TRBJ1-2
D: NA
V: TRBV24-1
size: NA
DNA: TGTGCCACCAGTGACCTAGGGACAAACTATGGCTACACCTTC
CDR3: CATSDLGTNYGYTF

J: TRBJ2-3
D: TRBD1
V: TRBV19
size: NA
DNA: TGTGCCAGTAGTTGGGGGATACCGGGACAGGGGTCAGATACGCAGTATTTT
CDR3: CASSWGIPGQGSDTQYF

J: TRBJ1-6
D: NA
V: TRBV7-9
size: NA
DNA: TGTGCCAGCAGCTTTGGCAATTCACCCCTCCACTTT
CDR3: CASSFGNSPLHF

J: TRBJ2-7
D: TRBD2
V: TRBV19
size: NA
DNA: TGTGCCAGTAGTCGGCTAAGAGTAGCGGGGAAACCCTACGAGCAGTACTTC
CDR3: CASSRLRVAGKPYEQYF

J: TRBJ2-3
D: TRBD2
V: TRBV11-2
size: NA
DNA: TGTGCCAGCAGCTCCCGCCTAGCGGGGGGGCAGGATACGCAGTATTTT
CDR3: CASSSRLAGGQDTQYF

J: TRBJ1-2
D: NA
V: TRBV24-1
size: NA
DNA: TGTGCCACCAGTGATTTCGGGGAGAGCGAAGGCTACACCTTC
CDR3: CATSDFGESEGYTF

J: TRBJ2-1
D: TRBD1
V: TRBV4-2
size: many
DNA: TGTGCCAGCAGCCAAGCCCTACGACAGGGCTACAATGAGCAGTTCTTC
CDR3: CASSQALRQGYNEQFF

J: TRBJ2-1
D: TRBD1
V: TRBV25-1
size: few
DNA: TGTGCCAGCAGTGAAGGTGGGACAGACTACAATGAGCAGTTCTTC
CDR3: CASSEGGTDYNEQFF

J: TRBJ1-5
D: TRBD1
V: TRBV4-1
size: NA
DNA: TGCGCCAGCAGCCAAGCGGACAGGGGCCAGCCCCAGCATTTT
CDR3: CASSQADRGQPQHF

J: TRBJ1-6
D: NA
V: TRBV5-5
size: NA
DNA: TGTGCCAGCAGCTTGGCCGCGGTTGCTAATTCACCCCTCCACTTT
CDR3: CASSLAAVANSPLHF

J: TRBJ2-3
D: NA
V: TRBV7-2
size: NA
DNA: TGTGCCAGCAGCTTAGCGCACGTAACAGATACGCAGTATTTT
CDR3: CASSLAHVTDTQYF

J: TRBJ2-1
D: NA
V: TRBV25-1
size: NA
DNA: TGTGCCAGCAGTGACATTCTTTTTTACAATGAGCAGTTCTTC
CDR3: CASSDILFYNEQFF

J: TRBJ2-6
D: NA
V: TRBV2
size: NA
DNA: TGTGCCATAGGACGGACTCTAGGGGCCAACGTCCTGACTTTC
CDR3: CAIGRTLGANVLTF

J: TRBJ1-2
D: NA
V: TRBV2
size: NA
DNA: TGTGCCAGCAGCCAGGCCTTAAGTAGCTATGGCTACACCTTC
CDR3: CASSQALSSYGYTF

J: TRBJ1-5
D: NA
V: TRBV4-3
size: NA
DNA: TGCGCCAGCAGCCAAGGCAATCAGCCCCAGCATTTT
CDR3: CASSQGNQPQHF